This T cell receptor beta chain derives from a study of CD4 T cells in relation to SARS-CoV-2 and coronaviruses. TCRdb keeps only in-frame clones here, not all; method: immunoSEQ multiplex PCR. The data hold some 35,000 clones, with approximately 82% observed a single time. As to this clone: The antigen is not known.

The CDR3 spans 13 residues. V was clipped by 6 bases and J by 12 bases, with 18 bases between them. Looked up from germline, CDR1 is WSHSY and CDR2 is SAAADI. Specimen: naive CD4+ T cells from PBMCs, cultured in vitro. Subset in this sample: naive CD4+ T cells isolated by negative enrichment. The sequence was obtained from an adult with COVID-19. The chain carries TRBV10-2 and TRBJ2-1, with D possibly being TRBD2 (6 bases). CDR3 loop: CASRPTDQRVQFF. The CDR3, as DNA: TGCGCCAGCAGACCGACGGATCAGCGGGTGCAGTTCTTC.